Listed below are T cell receptor beta chains from one sample, sequenced in a study of STAT3 mutations in large granular lymphocyte leukemia. Clones were read by immunoSEQ multiplex PCR, and TCRdb kept only the in-frame ones, dropping some. The data show 2,500 or so clones, nearly 50% seen once. The sample taken for sequencing was peripheral blood mononuclear cells. Receptor source: a man in his 60s with T-cell large granular lymphocyte leukemia. Some clones in this sample may be carry-over from other donors' samples. Both conserved end residues are part of each CDR3. The D gene is left open where the match is weak. Expanded clones are given a class, and other clones once, few, many or no size at all.

D gene	clone size	V gene	J gene	CDR3 DNA	CDR3 protein
NA	NA	TRBV5-1	TRBJ2-1	TGCGCCAGCGCCACAGTGAGCTCCTACAATGAGCAGTTCTTC	CASATVSSYNEQFF
NA	few	TRBV2	TRBJ1-5	TGTGCCAGCAGTGAAGCCGGGAACCAGCATTTT	CASSEAGNQHF
NA	NA	TRBV7-9	TRBJ2-7	TGTGCCAGCAGCTTAGCAGGCTTGTACGAGCAGTACTTC	CASSLAGLYEQYF
NA	NA	TRBV7-9	TRBJ1-5	TGTGCCAGCAGCTTAGGTCAGAGGACGCCCCAGCATTTT	CASSLGQRTPQHF
TRBD1	NA	TRBV18	TRBJ1-5	TGTGCCAGCTCAGCACAAGGACAGGGCAATCAGCCCCAGCATTTT	CASSAQGQGNQPQHF
TRBD1	NA	TRBV5-1	TRBJ2-7	TGCGCCAGCAGCCCCGGGGACAGCTCCTACGAGCAGTACTTC	CASSPGDSSYEQYF
NA	NA	TRBV6-6	TRBJ2-7	TGTGCCAGCAGTTATAGTCAGGGTACCTACGAGCAGTACTTC	CASSYSQGTYEQYF
NA	NA	TRBV30	TRBJ2-4	TGTGCCTGGAGTCTAGGGGGATTAGCCAAAAACATTCAGTACTTC	CAWSLGGLAKNIQYF
NA	NA	TRBV7-9	TRBJ2-5	TGTGCCAGCAGCTTGTTCCCGGGGCAGAACCAAGAGACCCAGTACTTC	CASSLFPGQNQETQYF
NA	NA	TRBV18	TRBJ2-7	TGTGCCAGCTCACCAAATGTGGGGGAGCTGTCCGAGCAGTACTTC	CASSPNVGELSEQYF
NA	once	TRBV29-1	TRBJ2-3	TGCAGCGTGGGGAGCGGCACAGATACGCAGTATTTT	CSVGSGTDTQYF
NA	few	TRBV5-6	TRBJ1-1	TGTGCCAGCAGCTTGGGGCAGGACACTGAAGCTTTCTTT	CASSLGQDTEAFF
NA	few	TRBV7-8	TRBJ2-2	TGTGCCAGCCGTCGGGGAACGAACACCGGGGAGCTGTTTTTT	CASRRGTNTGELFF
NA	NA	TRBV7-9	TRBJ2-3	TGTGCCAGCAGCTTTACCGGGACCGGCACAGATACGCAGTATTTT	CASSFTGTGTDTQYF
NA	NA	TRBV7-6	TRBJ1-5	TGTGCCAGCAGCTTAGGTCAGGGACGGAGCAATCAGCCCCAGCATTTT	CASSLGQGRSNQPQHF
TRBD1	few	TRBV11-2	TRBJ2-5	TGTGCCAGCGGGACAGGGGGCGTTTGGGGTGAGACCCAGTACTTC	CASGTGGVWGETQYF